This T cell receptor (beta chain) was observed in a study of CD8+ T cells in alopecia areata. Study conclusions and caveats: For lesional scalp, especially alopecia totalis/universalis, clonality was higher than in normal scalp.

Comments on this clone: No antigen is known for it.

Sequencing used cDNA as its template, made by extracting RNA and reverse transcribing it. Profiling relied on immunoSEQ multiplex PCR, and the TCRdb table lists in-frame clones only, not all of them. In the table there are around 250,000 clones, roughly two thirds of which are singletons. Patients with alopecia areata provided lesional scalp punch biopsies as well as peripheral blood. J lost 5 bases, V lost 3 bases, and 2 bases had no gene match. The CDR3 is 14 residues long. CDR1 SGHRS and CDR2 YFSETQ come from the germline V gene. The gene calls are TRBV5-1 and TRBJ2-2; 9 positions agree with TRBD1. The sequences come from CD4+ T cells sorted from blood, collected at week 0. The origin of this receptor is a human donor with alopecia areata. This chain's CDR3 is CASSWTGETGELFF. The CDR3 DNA sequence: TGCGCCAGCAGCTGGACAGGGGAAACCGGGGAGCTGTTTTTT.